A selection of T cell receptor beta chains follows, all from one sample in a study of blood T cell repertoires in COVID-19. Assay: immunoSEQ multiplex PCR; the TCRdb copy retains only in-frame clones and omits some. The sample consists of 98,000 or so clones, about 85% of them appearing once. The sample consisted of peripheral blood. These receptors were taken from a woman in her 70s with acute or convalescent COVID-19. CDR3s include the opening cysteine and the closing phenylalanine or tryptophan. D genes are given only for firm matches. Clone sizes are given selectively: once, few, many, or a class where the clone is expanded.

j_call d_call v_call clone_size cdr3_nt cdr3_aa
TRBJ1-1 - TRBV5-1 - TGCGGCTCGACCCCCTTTTCCGGAGCGGGGACTGAAGCTTTCTTT CGSTPFSGAGTEAFF
TRBJ2-2 TRBD2 TRBV4-1 - TGCGCCAGCAGCCTCCTAGCGGGATTCGACACCGGGGAGCTGTTTTTT CASSLLAGFDTGELFF
TRBJ1-1 TRBD1 TRBV3-1/TRBV3-2 once TGTGCCAGCAGCCAGAAGGGGGCCGGCACTGAAGCTTTCTTT CASSQKGAGTEAFF
TRBJ1-2 TRBD1 TRBV10-2 - TGCGCCAGCAGTGACCCTGTAGGGACAGGGAGGGGTGGCTACACCTTC CASSDPVGTGRGGYTF
TRBJ2-3 - TRBV19 - TGTGCCGTCCGCGATCGGAGCCCAGATACGCAGTATTTT CAVRDRSPDTQYF
TRBJ1-2 TRBD1 TRBV5-4 - TGTGCCAGCAGCTTTGGGGGACAGGGGAATGCTGGCTACACCTTC CASSFGGQGNAGYTF
TRBJ1-4 TRBD1 TRBV7-9 - TGTGCCAGCAGCTTGACAGGGGGGGATGAAAAACTGTTTTTT CASSLTGGDEKLFF
TRBJ1-4 - TRBV10-2 - TGCGCCAGCAGTGAAGGACGAAGGGGTGGTGAAAAACTGTTTTTT CASSEGRRGGEKLFF
TRBJ1-2 - TRBV11-1 - TGTGCCAGCAGCTCCGCAGCAGGGTTGGACTATGGCTACACCTTC CASSSAAGLDYGYTF
TRBJ1-1 - TRBV18 - TGTGCCAGCTCCTCCGGAAGGAGGGCCACTGAAGCTTTCTTT CASSSGRRATEAFF
TRBJ1-1 - TRBV4-2 - TGTGCCAGCAGCCAATCTCGAGTCATGAACACTGAAGCTTTCTTT CASSQSRVMNTEAFF
TRBJ1-5 - TRBV7-9 - TGTGCCAGCAGCTTAAGCGGGCAGAGCAATCAGCCCCAGCATTTT CASSLSGQSNQPQHF
TRBJ2-3 TRBD1 TRBV10-3 - TGTGCCATCAGTGAGTCGGACAGGGGAACAGATACGCAGTATTTT CAISESDRGTDTQYF
TRBJ1-5 - TRBV7-9 - TGTGCCAGCAGCTTAGGGGGCGGTCAGCCCCAGCATTTT CASSLGGGQPQHF
TRBJ1-5 TRBD1 TRBV6-6 - TGTGCCAGCACCTCAGGGGGCGCAAATCAGCCCCAGCATTTT CASTSGGANQPQHF
TRBJ2-2 TRBD1 TRBV27 - TGTGCCAGCAGTCCGACAGGGGCTTTCACCGGGGAGCTGTTTTTT CASSPTGAFTGELFF
TRBJ1-5 - TRBV28 few TGTGCCAGCACACCGGGGGGTGCTTGGAGCAATCAGCCCCAGCATTTT CASTPGGAWSNQPQHF
TRBJ2-7 TRBD1 TRBV28 - TGTGCCAGCAGTTCCCTGACACAGGGGGCCCCCTACGAGCAGTACTTC CASSSLTQGAPYEQYF
TRBJ2-3 - TRBV11-2 - TGTGCCAGCAGCTTTCTAATGGATACGCAGTATTTT CASSFLMDTQYF
TRBJ2-5 TRBD2 TRBV7-2 - TGTGCCAGCAGCTTTACTACCGGGACTAGGGAGACCCAGTACTTC CASSFTTGTRETQYF
TRBJ1-6 - TRBV28 - TGTGCCAGCAGTTTCGAGGGTTCACCCCTCCACTTT CASSFEGSPLHF
TRBJ1-2 - TRBV10-3 - TGTGCCATCAGCACACAGGGCTCTAACTATGGCTACACCTTC CAISTQGSNYGYTF
TRBJ1-5 TRBD1 TRBV19 - TGTGCCAGTACCCTAGGGACAGGGTTGGATCAGCCCCAGCATTTT CASTLGTGLDQPQHF
TRBJ1-1 - TRBV3-1/TRBV3-2 - TGTGCCAGCAGCCAGAGTTTGAACACTGAAGCTTTCTTT CASSQSLNTEAFF
TRBJ2-2 - TRBV2 - TGTGCCAGCAGCGCGTCAGGGGGGACCGGGGAGCTGTTTTTT CASSASGGTGELFF
TRBJ2-1 TRBD1 TRBV4-3 once TGCGCCAGCAGCCCGGGACAGGGACCCAATGAGCAGTTCTTC CASSPGQGPNEQFF
TRBJ2-7 - TRBV10-1 - TGCGCCAGCAGTGAATTCGGGTATGGGGCCGGCTACGAGCAGTACTTC CASSEFGYGAGYEQYF
TRBJ1-5 TRBD1 TRBV7-8 - TGTGCCAGCAGCTTAGGTGGGGGACAGTTACAGGCCCAGCATTTT CASSLGGGQLQAQHF
TRBJ2-5 TRBD1 TRBV6-2/TRBV6-3 - TGTGCCAGCAGCGAACCCGGGACAGGGGGCCGGGAGACCCAGTACTTC CASSEPGTGGRETQYF
TRBJ2-3 - TRBV7-9 - TGTGCCAGCAGCTTAGCGGGCGGAGGTACGCAGTATTTT CASSLAGGGTQYF
TRBJ1-1 - TRBV7-8 - TGTGCCAGCAGCTTAGCGAGCGGGCGCTTCACTGAAGCTTTCTTT CASSLASGRFTEAFF
TRBJ1-2 - TRBV27 once TGTGCCAGCAGTTTATCGCCCCCACAGGGAGCTAACTATGGCTACACCTTC CASSLSPPQGANYGYTF
TRBJ2-7 - TRBV9 - TGTGCCAGCAGCCCCCCGGCTCCGGGGGACGAGCAGTACTTC CASSPPAPGDEQYF
TRBJ1-4 - TRBV29-1 - TGCAGCGTTGTGCTTGGGCTCACGAATGAAAAACTGTTTTTT CSVVLGLTNEKLFF
TRBJ1-5 TRBD1 TRBV5-6 - TGTGCCAGCAGCCGGACAGGCGGCAATCAGCCCCAGCATTTT CASSRTGGNQPQHF
TRBJ1-5 TRBD1 TRBV6-6 - TGTGCCAGCAGTTACCAGGGGGGTAGCAATCAGCCCCAGCATTTT CASSYQGGSNQPQHF
TRBJ2-3 - TRBV15 - TGTGCCACCAGCAGGGGCGATGCCAGGGGTACGCAGTATTTT CATSRGDARGTQYF
TRBJ2-2 TRBD1 TRBV7-3 - TGTGCCAGCAGCCCCAACCTTAACAGGGGGCACACCGGGGAGCTGTTTTTT CASSPNLNRGHTGELFF
TRBJ1-4 TRBD1 TRBV19 - TGTGCCAGTAGGCTAGGAACAGGGGGGCGATATGAAAAACTGTTTTTT CASRLGTGGRYEKLFF
TRBJ2-3 TRBD2 TRBV5-1 once TGCGCCAGCAGCTTGGAACTAGCGGGAGGGGATACGCAGTATTTT CASSLELAGGDTQYF
TRBJ1-5 - TRBV6-5 many TGTGCCAGCCACCGGGGGGCTAAAGATCAGCCCCAGCATTTT CASHRGAKDQPQHF
TRBJ2-5 TRBD2 TRBV11-1 - TGTGCCAGCAGCGCGGGGGGAGTCCAGGAGACCCAGTACTTC CASSAGGVQETQYF
TRBJ1-1 - TRBV11-2 - TGTGCCAGCAGTTTCGGACGGGAAGGCCTTGAAGCTTTCTTT CASSFGREGLEAFF
TRBJ1-3 TRBD1 TRBV6-5 few TGTGCCAGCAGTTACGGGACAGGGGCAGGAAACACCATATATTTT CASSYGTGAGNTIYF
TRBJ1-2 - TRBV7-9 - TGTGCCAGCAGCTTAACGGGCTATGGCTACACCTTC CASSLTGYGYTF
TRBJ1-1 - TRBV7-9 - TGTGCCAGCAGACCCCCAGGGGCGCTGGGGACTGAAGCTTTCTTT CASRPPGALGTEAFF
TRBJ1-3 - TRBV10-3 few TGTGCCATCAGTGAACAGGGAAACACCATATATTTT CAISEQGNTIYF
TRBJ1-5 - TRBV28 few TGTGCCAGCAGTTTAATACAGCATCAGCCCCAGCATTTT CASSLIQHQPQHF
TRBJ1-2 TRBD1 TRBV4-1 - TGCGCCAGCAGCCAAGTAGGGACAGGAAACTATGGCTACACCTTC CASSQVGTGNYGYTF
TRBJ2-2 - TRBV28 once TGTGCCAGCAGTTTGACTATCTCCGGGGAGCTGTTTTTT CASSLTISGELFF
TRBJ2-3 TRBD2 TRBV13 - TGTGCCAGCAGCAAGAAGAGGTCTAGCGGGGGAACTAGCACAGATACGCAGTATTTT CASSKKRSSGGTSTDTQYF
TRBJ1-1 TRBD1 TRBV10-3 - TGTGCCATCAGGGACGGGACAGCCGGACTACTAGGGGCTGAAGCTTTCTTT CAIRDGTAGLLGAEAFF
TRBJ1-2 - TRBV18 - TGTGCCAGCTCACCCGACAGGAACTATGGCTACACCTTC CASSPDRNYGYTF
TRBJ2-1 TRBD1 TRBV6-5 - TGTGCCAGCAGTTACGCGGACAGGGTCCCCTACAATGAGCAGTTCTTC CASSYADRVPYNEQFF
TRBJ2-1 TRBD1 TRBV19 - TGTGCCAGTGGATCAGGGGGAACTATTAATGAGCAGTTCTTC CASGSGGTINEQFF